This TCR beta chain comes out of a study of T cell responses to AZD1222 COVID-19 vaccine. Regarding the study as a whole: Reportedly, close to half of spike-specific TCRs are directed against unmutated variant regions. Scientists sampled the repertoires only once the peak T cell response had passed. At study baseline, merely roughly 6 AZD1222 recipients were seropositive. Spike-spanning, vaccine-associated CD4 TCRs were dominant at 160-218 and 743-854.

This CDR3 contains 16 residues. Trimming pared 2 bases from V and 0 bases from J, leaving 13 bases between. The germline CDR1 and CDR2 sequences are SGDLS and YYNGEE. Notes on this clone: As yet, its antigen is unknown.

Sequencing was performed with immunoSEQ multiplex PCR; in TCRdb, only in-frame clones are kept and a portion is missing. The table shows about 93,000 clones, with over 85% occurring only once. Source: peripheral blood, taken on day 0 of MenACWY control vaccination. This receptor was identified in an adult in good health. The gene calls are TRBV9 and TRBJ2-3; D unresolved. This CDR3 is CASSVAGPSSTDTQYF. The CDR3 DNA sequence: TGTGCCAGCAGCGTGGCCGGTCCTTCTAGCACAGATACGCAGTATTTT.